Sequencing of this TCR beta chain was carried out in a study of regulatory T cells in long-lasting Graves disease. This clonotype was observed at least ten times. Combining iRepertoire HTBI primers with Arm-PCR of CDR3 regions, the authors built TCR beta libraries. TCRdb recomputed calls from the multiplex PCR reads with MiXCR, one row per CDR3 protein. The profile shows about 500,000 distinct CDR3 sequences, roughly 16% of them singletons. The CDR3 totals 16 residues. Germline-derived CDR1 and CDR2 are MNHEY and SMNVEV (reference sequence). V lost 0 bases, J lost 5 bases, and 16 bases lay in between. The time point here: newly diagnosed GD, antithyroid drugs for less than 3 months. Making the TCR library involved RNA that had been extracted from PBMCs. These data are also associated with another study on T cells in Graves' hyperthyroidism and ophthalmopathy.

The rearrangement links TRBV27 to TRBJ1-2; D unresolved. This TCR was sampled from a man aged 40-50 years with Graves disease. This specimen consisted of peripheral blood mononuclear cells (PBMCs), obtained at new diagnosis, from a patient treated with antithyroid drugs. The CDR3 reads CASSLSSTATSYGYTF. The DNA of the CDR3 is TGTGCCAGCAGTTTATCTTCGACCGCGACCTCGTATGGCTACACCTTC.